The rows below give T cell receptor beta chains drawn from one sample of a study of blood T cell repertoires in COVID-19. Sequenced by immunoSEQ multiplex PCR; TCRdb stores in-frame clones only, minus some. The sample lists about 190,000 clones; roughly 83% were seen once. Sequences were obtained from PBMCs or T cells enriched from blood (not recorded which). Receptors were obtained from a woman aged 25 to 45 who had recovered from COVID-19. The CDR3 runs from the conserved cysteine through the conserved F or W. The D gene is left open where the match is weak. Clone size appears in some rows only: once, few, many, or a class for an expanded clone.

D gene	J gene	clone size	V gene	CDR3 protein	CDR3 DNA
.	TRBJ1-1	.	TRBV7-9	CASSYGHRVDTEAFF	TGTGCCAGCAGCTATGGCCACAGGGTGGACACTGAAGCTTTCTTT
TRBD1	TRBJ1-5	.	TRBV29-1	CSARSRGRGQPQHF	TGCAGCGCCCGGAGCAGGGGGCGCGGTCAGCCCCAGCATTTT
TRBD1	TRBJ1-4	.	TRBV7-9	CASSRTGGAAEKLFF	TGTGCCAGCAGCCGAACAGGGGGCGCGGCTGAAAAACTGTTTTTT
TRBD1	TRBJ1-5	.	TRBV19	CASIFTGGVGNQPQHF	TGTGCCAGTATTTTCACAGGGGGCGTCGGTAATCAGCCCCAGCATTTT
.	TRBJ2-7	once	TRBV3-1/TRBV3-2	CASSPPGQAYEQYF	TGTGCCAGCAGCCCACCCGGCCAGGCCTACGAGCAGTACTTC
.	TRBJ1-2	.	TRBV30	CAWTPLGLF	TGTGCCTGGACCCCCCTCGGACTCTTC
TRBD2	TRBJ2-7	.	TRBV7-9	CASSLALAAGAIGEQYF	TGTGCCAGCAGCTTGGCCCTAGCTGCGGGAGCGATTGGCGAGCAGTACTTC
.	TRBJ1-2	.	TRBV7-2	CASSSVRQALNYGYTF	TGTGCCAGCAGCTCGGTTAGACAGGCGCTTAACTATGGCTACACCTTC
.	TRBJ1-3	.	TRBV6-5	CASNGQSNSGNTIYF	TGTGCCAGCAACGGACAGAGCAACTCTGGAAACACCATATATTTT
.	TRBJ2-7	.	TRBV5-5	CASSKTGSLYEQYF	TGTGCCAGCAGCAAGACCGGGAGCCTATACGAGCAGTACTTC
.	TRBJ2-4	.	TRBV27	CASSPREAKNIQYF	TGTGCCAGCAGTCCCCGAGAGGCGAAAAACATTCAGTACTTC
.	TRBJ2-7	.	TRBV5-1	CASSLALERSSYEQYF	TGCGCCAGCAGCTTGGCCTTGGAGAGGAGCTCCTACGAGCAGTACTTC
.	TRBJ1-1	.	TRBV5-6	CASSWSVNTEAFF	TGTGCCAGCAGCTGGAGTGTGAACACTGAAGCTTTCTTT
TRBD1	TRBJ1-1	.	TRBV11-1	CASSQGASGTEAFF	TGTGCCAGCAGCCAGGGGGCAAGTGGTACTGAAGCTTTCTTT
TRBD2	TRBJ2-1	.	TRBV7-3	CASSLTGWGLAGVGSEQFF	TGTGCCAGCAGCTTAACTGGGTGGGGTCTAGCGGGAGTCGGGAGTGAGCAGTTCTTC
TRBD1	TRBJ2-5	once	TRBV3-1/TRBV3-2	CASSLDRGRQETQYF	TGTGCCAGCAGCCTGGACAGGGGGCGACAAGAGACCCAGTACTTC
TRBD1	TRBJ2-3	.	TRBV5-1	CASSLATGGVGTDTQYF	TGCGCCAGCAGCTTGGCTACAGGGGGCGTAGGCACAGATACGCAGTATTTT
.	TRBJ1-5	.	TRBV2	CASSGEGYNQPQHF	TGTGCCAGCAGTGGGGAGGGTTACAATCAGCCCCAGCATTTT
.	TRBJ1-3	.	TRBV7-9	CASSLLLGGVWDTIYF	TGTGCCAGCAGCCTCCTCCTCGGGGGGGTTTGGGACACCATATATTTT
TRBD1	TRBJ1-5	.	TRBV2	CASGEDRGNQPQHF	TGTGCCAGCGGTGAGGACAGGGGCAATCAGCCCCAGCATTTT
TRBD2	TRBJ2-1	few	TRBV6-5	CASCIAGGRNEQFF	TGTGCCAGCTGTATAGCGGGGGGGCGCAATGAGCAGTTCTTC
TRBD1	TRBJ2-7	.	TRBV6-5	CASTSDRVGEQYF	TGTGCCAGCACCTCTGACAGGGTCGGCGAGCAGTACTTC
TRBD1	TRBJ2-3	.	TRBV5-1	CASNPQGAGDTQYF	TGCGCCAGCAACCCCCAGGGGGCTGGAGATACGCAGTATTTT
.	TRBJ1-2	.	TRBV6-4	CASSDSPGNGYTF	TGTGCCAGCAGTGACTCGCCCGGGAATGGCTACACCTTC
.	TRBJ1-2	.	TRBV24-1	CATSDPTRAGHGYTF	TGTGCCACCAGTGATCCAACCCGGGCGGGCCATGGCTACACCTTC
.	TRBJ2-2	.	TRBV5-1	CASSLLASKTTGELFF	TGCGCCAGCAGCTTGCTGGCCTCAAAAACCACCGGGGAGCTGTTTTTT
.	TRBJ2-2	.	TRBV21-1	CASLQRGGDGELFF	TGTGCCAGCCTGCAGCGGGGGGGGGACGGGGAGCTGTTTTTT
.	TRBJ2-7	.	TRBV9	CASSALDEQYF	TGTGCCAGCAGCGCCCTCGACGAGCAGTACTTC
.	TRBJ1-2	many	TRBV20-1	CSASATSGYTF	TGCAGTGCTAGTGCGACATCTGGCTACACCTTC
TRBD2	TRBJ2-2	.	TRBV5-1	CASGRWTSGRSGELFF	TGCGCCAGCGGCAGGTGGACTAGCGGGAGGAGCGGGGAGCTGTTTTTT
.	TRBJ2-2	.	TRBV11-3	CASRKRTGELFF	TGTGCCAGCAGGAAGAGAACCGGGGAGCTGTTTTTT
.	TRBJ2-2	.	TRBV23-1	CASSQQNRTGELFF	TGCGCCAGCAGTCAACAAAACAGGACCGGGGAGCTGTTTTTT
TRBD2	TRBJ2-5	.	TRBV11-2	CASSAGTSGTETQYF	TGTGCCAGCAGCGCCGGGACTAGCGGGACCGAGACCCAGTACTTC
TRBD2	TRBJ2-3	.	TRBV24-1	CATSGLAGGPLTDTQYF	TGTGCCACCAGTGGACTAGCGGGAGGGCCGTTGACAGATACGCAGTATTTT
TRBD1	TRBJ1-1	few	TRBV29-1	CSVGLTGSMNTEAFF	TGCAGCGTCGGGCTGACAGGGTCGATGAACACTGAAGCTTTCTTT
.	TRBJ2-7	few	TRBV30	CAWSVARANYEQYF	TGTGCCTGGAGTGTAGCCAGGGCCAACTACGAGCAGTACTTC
TRBD1	TRBJ1-2	.	TRBV5-1	CASSLGDRGPGGYTF	TGCGCCAGCAGCTTGGGGGACAGGGGACCCGGTGGCTACACCTTC
.	TRBJ1-3	.	TRBV3-1/TRBV3-2	CASSASDSGNTIYF	TGTGCCAGCAGCGCCAGTGACTCTGGAAACACCATATATTTT
.	TRBJ1-6	few	TRBV3-1/TRBV3-2	CASSQTGRGSPLHF	TGTGCCAGCAGCCAAACGGGCAGAGGGTCACCCCTCCACTTT
.	TRBJ2-3	.	TRBV29-1	CSVEGLAGKSSTDTQYF	TGCAGCGTTGAAGGTCTGGCGGGTAAATCTTCCACAGATACGCAGTATTTT
.	TRBJ2-2	.	TRBV5-1	CASSLDLAGELFF	TGCGCCAGCAGCTTGGACTTGGCCGGGGAGCTGTTTTTT
TRBD1	TRBJ1-5	.	TRBV30	CAWSPQRTGLSQPQHF	TGTGCCTGGAGTCCTCAGCGGACAGGGTTAAGTCAGCCCCAGCATTTT
.	TRBJ1-2	.	TRBV19	CASSFRGQVVYGYTF	TGTGCCAGTAGTTTCCGCGGGCAAGTCGTCTATGGCTACACCTTC
.	TRBJ2-7	.	TRBV2	CASQRAPWRF	TGTGCCAGTCAAAGGGCCCCATGGAGGTTC
TRBD1	TRBJ1-6	.	TRBV19	CASSIEETGRAPLHF	TGTGCCAGTAGTATAGAGGAGACAGGGAGAGCACCCCTCCACTTT
TRBD2	TRBJ2-4	once	TRBV4-2	CASSGMTSGSRGNIQYF	TGTGCCAGCAGTGGTATGACTAGCGGTTCCCGGGGAAACATTCAGTACTTC
TRBD1	TRBJ1-1	.	TRBV12-5	CASGFTAIGGGRTEAFF	TGTGCTAGTGGTTTTACCGCCATAGGGGGCGGAAGGACTGAAGCTTTCTTT
.	TRBJ2-1	.	TRBV5-5	CASSLAVHNEQFF	TGTGCCAGCAGCTTGGCCGTTCACAATGAGCAGTTCTTC
TRBD2	TRBJ2-3	few	TRBV2	CASSGSGGTDTQYF	TGTGCCAGCAGCGGTAGCGGGGGTACGGATACGCAGTATTTT
TRBD1	TRBJ1-5	.	TRBV18	CASSPRTGGFENQPQHF	TGTGCCAGCTCACCACGGACAGGGGGGTTTGAGAATCAGCCCCAGCATTTT
TRBD1	TRBJ1-2	.	TRBV3-1/TRBV3-2	CASSQDWQGAYGYTF	TGTGCCAGCAGCCAAGATTGGCAGGGGGCGTATGGCTACACCTTC
.	TRBJ2-1	.	TRBV9	CASSVAPDSVEQFF	TGTGCCAGCAGCGTAGCTCCCGACTCGGTTGAGCAGTTCTTC
.	TRBJ2-7	.	TRBV6-5	CASSYAAGTYEQYF	TGTGCCAGCAGTTACGCTGCCGGTACCTACGAGCAGTACTTC
TRBD1	TRBJ1-5	.	TRBV28	CASRTGGEGQPQHF	TGTGCCAGCAGAACAGGGGGAGAGGGTCAGCCCCAGCATTTT
.	TRBJ1-6	once	TRBV15	CATSSGDSPASPLHF	TGTGCCACCAGCAGCGGGGACTCCCCTGCTTCACCCCTCCACTTT